This T cell receptor (beta chain) was sequenced for a study of graft-versus-host responses after intestinal transplantation. Across the whole study: All of the recipients had induction that used anti-thymocyte globulin, then tacrolimus and steroids for around 3 years.

Clones were sequenced by immunoSEQ multiplex PCR, and TCRdb holds only the in-frame ones, with some missing. The data contain about 3,200 clones, roughly 91% of them singletons. The bone marrow was collected post-transplant, and it came from the posterior iliac crest or another site. Study-wide findings and caveats: Marrow from the recipient contained GvH clones, some of which had appeared first in ileum or blood. An association linked early post-transplant HvG declines with peak circulating GvH clone levels.

With 4 bases removed from V and 4 bases from J, the gap between germline ends came to 8 bases. Germline lookup yields CDR1 PRHDT and CDR2 FYEKMQ (reference sequence). The CDR3 is 12 residues long. About this clone itself: Antigen unknown.

The sample here was bone marrow, taken 357 days after transplant. The V and J genes are TRBV13 and TRBJ2-7; D gene unclear. The receptor's source is a human patient who received an intestinal transplant, so some T cells may come from the graft donor. The CDR3 is CASSSSLYEQYF. In DNA, the CDR3 is TGTGCCAGCAGCTCATCTTTGTACGAGCAGTACTTC. The variable domain in full, completed from reference TRBV13 and TRBJ2-7, reads AAGVIQSPRHLIKEKRETATLKCYPIPRHDTVYWYQQGPGQDPQFLISFYEKMQSDKGSIPDRFSAQQFSDYHSELNMSSLELGDSALYFCASSSSLYEQYFGPGTRLTVT.